This TCR beta chain was documented in a study of OX40 agonist ivuxolimab in advanced cancers. Turning to the study itself: Antecedent anti-PD-1, anti-PD-L1 or anti-CTLA-4 therapy was permissible, with over 35% having received some.

Findings and caveats of the study: At 0.1 to 3.0 mg/kg, CD4+ and CD8+ blood T cells expanded clonally by week 6. The antigen specificity of the peripheral T cells (those that were expanded) was not determined. Compared with CD4+, CD8+ T cells on average had more expanded clones.

The germline CDR1 and CDR2 sequences are SNHLY and FYNNEI. The ends were cut back, 8 bases at V and 5 bases at J, with 13 bases in the middle. There are 13 residues in the CDR3. Sequencing was performed with immunoSEQ multiplex PCR; in TCRdb, only in-frame clones are kept and a portion is missing. The top ten hold 0.9% to 1.2% of the sample, which has about 91,000 clones, 80% to 90% seen once. The count of this clone is one. The target antigen is unknown. The receptor was isolated from an adult with an advanced solid tumor such as melanoma, head and neck, liver or kidney cancer. This specimen was CD4+ or CD8+ T cells sorted from blood, taken in a trial of the OX40 agonist ivuxolimab. This chain uses TRBV2 with TRBJ1-5, with unresolved D. CDR3 nucleotide sequence: TGTGCCAGCGTTTCGGACCGAGATCAGCCCCAGCATTTT. Translated, it gives CASVSDRDQPQHF.